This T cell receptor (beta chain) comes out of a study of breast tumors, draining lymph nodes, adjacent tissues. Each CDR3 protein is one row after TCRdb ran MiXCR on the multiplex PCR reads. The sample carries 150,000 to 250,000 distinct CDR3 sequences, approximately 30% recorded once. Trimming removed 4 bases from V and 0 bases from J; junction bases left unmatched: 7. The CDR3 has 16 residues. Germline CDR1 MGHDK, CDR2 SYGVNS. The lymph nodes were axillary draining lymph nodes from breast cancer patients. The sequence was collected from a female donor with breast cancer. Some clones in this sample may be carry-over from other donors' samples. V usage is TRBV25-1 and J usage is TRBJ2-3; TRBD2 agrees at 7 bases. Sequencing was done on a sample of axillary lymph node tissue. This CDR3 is CASSAPGLRSTDTQYF. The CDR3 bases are TGTGCCAGCAGTGCTCCGGGACTAAGGAGCACAGATACGCAGTATTTT. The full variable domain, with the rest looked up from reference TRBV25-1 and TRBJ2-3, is EADIYQTPRYLVIGTGKKITLECSQTMGHDKMYWYQQDPGMELHLIHYSYGVNSTEKGDLSSESTVSRIRTEHFPLTLESARPSHTSQYLCASSAPGLRSTDTQYFGPGTRLTVL.